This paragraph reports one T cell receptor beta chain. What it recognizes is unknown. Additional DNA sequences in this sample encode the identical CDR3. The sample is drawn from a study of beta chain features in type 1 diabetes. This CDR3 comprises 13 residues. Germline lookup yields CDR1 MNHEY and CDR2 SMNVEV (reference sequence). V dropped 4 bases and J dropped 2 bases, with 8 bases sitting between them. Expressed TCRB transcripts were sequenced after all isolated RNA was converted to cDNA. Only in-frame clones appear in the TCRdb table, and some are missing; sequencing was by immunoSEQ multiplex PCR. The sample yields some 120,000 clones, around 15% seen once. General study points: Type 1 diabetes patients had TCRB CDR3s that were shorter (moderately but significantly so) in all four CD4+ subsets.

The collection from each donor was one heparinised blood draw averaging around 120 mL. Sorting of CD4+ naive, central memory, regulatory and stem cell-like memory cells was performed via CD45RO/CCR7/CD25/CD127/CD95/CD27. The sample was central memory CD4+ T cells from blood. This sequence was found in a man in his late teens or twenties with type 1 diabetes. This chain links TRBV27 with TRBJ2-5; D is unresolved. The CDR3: CASSSRRQETQYF. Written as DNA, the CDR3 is TGTGCCAGCAGTTCCCGGCGGCAAGAGACCCAGTACTTC.